The rows below give T cell receptor beta chains drawn from one sample of a study of cytomegalovirus exposure and HLA in healthy donors. Only in-frame clones appear in the TCRdb table, and some are missing; sequencing was by immunoSEQ multiplex PCR. The sample lists some 180,000 clones, around 80% seen once, with roughly 1.4% in the top ten. The source material was PBMCs. These receptor sequences come from a man between 18 and 29 years old in good health and CMV-seronegative. Both conserved end residues are part of each CDR3. Size values are once, few and many counts, or a class for expanded clones, and some rows have none.

clone size	V gene	J gene	CDR3 protein
NA	TRBV6-6	TRBJ1-3	CASRESPSGNTIYF
NA	TRBV4-3	TRBJ2-7	CASSPERRTGGYEQYF
NA	TRBV12-5	TRBJ2-4	CASGLAIPPGGEQYF
once	TRBV13	TRBJ2-7	CASSITSHYEQYF
NA	TRBV2	TRBJ1-1	CARTPRDRKMNTEAFF
NA	TRBV27	TRBJ2-3	CASSLQTSTDTQYF
NA	TRBV7-9	TRBJ1-5	CASSPLTGGSQPQHF
NA	TRBV6-1	TRBJ2-7	CASSISGQGSYEQYF
NA	TRBV15	TRBJ1-3	CATSSVRDSLGNTIYF
once	TRBV29-1	TRBJ1-1	CSGRKLETTEAFF
NA	TRBV28	TRBJ2-7	CASSESGRAEYEQYF
NA	TRBV2	TRBJ2-5	CASSEASGGLETQYF
NA	TRBV29-1	TRBJ2-7	CSVQDSYEQYF
NA	TRBV11-2	TRBJ2-1	CASSLTSGLIYEQFF
NA	TRBV4-1	TRBJ1-5	CASSRSGGFNQPQHF
NA	TRBV23-1	TRBJ2-5	CASSQSAAGRGETQYF
NA	TRBV7-2	TRBJ2-5	CASSPGRGLETQYF
NA	TRBV5-1	TRBJ2-3	CASSFGQGGTDTQYF
NA	TRBV9	TRBJ1-2	CASSVVPTGGTNGYTF
NA	TRBV27	TRBJ2-7	CASSPIAGGREQYF
NA	TRBV5-8	TRBJ2-1	CASSFFQPGLVGDEQFF
NA	TRBV28	TRBJ1-6	CASSLTGQGRASPLHF
NA	TRBV29-1	TRBJ2-5	CSVSTSQETQYF
NA	TRBV9	TRBJ2-2	CASSVEFTSGIMDTGELFF
NA	TRBV2	TRBJ1-6	CASKAGQGLRSPLHF
few	TRBV7-9	TRBJ2-7	CASSRTSGGFYEQYF
NA	TRBV28	TRBJ2-7	CASSLVASGTLRYEQYF
NA	TRBV4-3	TRBJ2-7	CASSQSQGTYEQYF
NA	TRBV5-1	TRBJ2-7	CASSLESKYEQYF
NA	TRBV7-2	TRBJ2-2	CASSPEATSVRGGELFF
NA	TRBV4-3	TRBJ2-3	CASSQDVGGMTDTQYF
NA	TRBV6-1	TRBJ1-5	CASSGNRVTGQPQHF